The 5 T cell receptor beta chains given below trace back to one sample, sequenced in a study of blood T cell repertoires in COVID-19. TCRdb's table, derived via immunoSEQ multiplex PCR, lists solely in-frame clones and lacks some. Of about 170,000 clones in the sample, approximately 83% were seen once. The material sequenced was peripheral blood. Receptors originate from a woman aged 80 or over with acute or convalescent COVID-19.

The rearrangement joins TRBV13 to TRBJ1-1; D is undetermined. Germline V gives CDR1 PRHDT, CDR2 FYEKMQ (reference sequence). Trimming pared 0 bases from V and 0 bases from J, leaving 14 bases between. The CDR3 is made up of 17 amino acids. The CDR3 loop is CASSLGEWASMNTEAFF. CDR3 DNA: TGTGCCAGCAGCTTAGGTGAATGGGCGTCGATGAACACTGAAGCTTTCTTT.

With regard to this clone: The junction differs from germline at one of its ends, possibly a read error. The genes are TRBV12-3 or TRBV12-4 and TRBJ1-2; TRBD1 might be the D (5 bases). The CDR3 loop spans 12 amino acids. The CDR3 reads CASSYGAGGGAF. The CDR3 nucleotides read TGTGCCAGCAGTTACGGAGCTGGCGGAGGGGCCTTC.

This sequence joins TRBV10-1 and TRBJ2-1, with TRBD2 matching over 10 bases. The V gene's germline CDR1 is WNHNN and CDR2 SYGVQD (reference sequence). With 0 bases clipped from V and 9 bases from J, the junction kept 5 bases outside the gene matches. The CDR3 runs to 15 residues. The CDR3, as DNA: TGCGCCAGCAGTGAGTCTGCTAGCGGGGGAGGTGAGCAGTTCTTC. Residues: CASSESASGGGEQFF.

This chain links TRBV7-2 with TRBJ1-1; 7 positions match TRBD1. Trimming took 5 bases from V and 5 from J; bases not matched to a gene: 8. CDR1 SGHTA and CDR2 FQGNSA come from the germline V gene. The CDR3 is made up of 14 amino acids. The CDR3: CASSPYRGETEAFF. The DNA of the CDR3 is TGTGCCAGCAGCCCATACAGGGGAGAAACTGAAGCTTTCTTT.

V gene TRBV11-2 combines with J gene TRBJ1-4; TRBD1 agrees at 10 bases. V lost 0 bases and J lost 6; bases outside the gene matches: 10. Germline CDR1 and CDR2: SGHAT and FQNNGV. This CDR3 has 18 amino acids. The CDR3 region is CASSLDRGWDRGDEKLFF. CDR3 DNA sequence: TGTGCCAGCAGCTTAGATAGAGGGTGGGACAGGGGAGATGAAAAACTGTTTTTT.